This T cell receptor (beta chain) was observed in a study of early T cells in non-severe SARS-CoV-2 infection. TCRdb redid the calling of the 5' RACE reads with MiXCR, one entry per CDR3 protein. This table has 20,000 to 25,000 distinct CDR3 sequences, under 6% appearing once. This clonotype was detected ten times or more. Its specificity is unknown. Overall study findings and caveats: Matches to VDJdb favored anti-spike CD8 responses and missed private and CD4 specificities.

V was clipped by 3 bases and J by 5 bases, with 14 bases between them. Germline CDR1 MDHEN, CDR2 SYDVKM. The length of the CDR3 is 14 residues. The sequence derives from an adult who was a healthcare worker with PCR-confirmed SARS-CoV-2 infection or an uninfected control (not recorded which). The source material was whole blood. The V call is TRBV28, the J call TRBJ2-7; possibly TRBD2 for D (6 bases). The CDR3 is CASSFIGGQHEQYF. The CDR3 DNA sequence: TGTGCCAGCAGTTTTATAGGAGGGCAGCACGAGCAGTACTTC.